A single sample gave rise to the 6 T cell receptor beta chains below, sequenced in a study of CD8+CD57+ T cells in acquired aplastic anemia. Sequenced patients had shown CD8+CD57+ cell expansion by flow cytometry. Profiling that covered TCR beta VDJ and CDR3 relied on genomic DNA as its template. TCRdb used MiXCR to reprocess the reads, holding one entry per CDR3 protein. Here the sample spans about 98,000 distinct CDR3 sequences, about 67% being singletons. Sequencing was performed on sorted CD4+, CD8+, or CD8+CD57+ T cells (not recorded which) from PBMCs. Receptors were obtained from a human donor with aplastic anemia.

This clonotype was counted at least ten times. V and J are TRBV6-5 and TRBJ2-1; D perhaps matches TRBD2 (7 bases). V dropped 6 bases and J dropped 4 bases, with 16 bases sitting between them. CDR1 MNHEY and CDR2 SVGAGI come from the germline V gene. The CDR3 runs to 15 residues. CDR3 amino acids: CASRWGGQVYNEQFF. The DNA for the CDR3 is TGTGCCAGCAGATGGGGGGGGCAAGTTTACAATGAGCAGTTCTTC.

The chain uses TRBV6-1 and TRBJ2-7, with 9 bases matching TRBD1. The ends lost 5 bases at V and 6 bases at J; junction bases unmatched: 8. This CDR3 has 14 residues. Germline V gene sequence: CDR1 MNHNS, CDR2 SASEGT. This CDR3 is CASSTGTGRTEQYF. The CDR3 DNA reads TGTGCCAGCAGTACCGGGACAGGGAGGACCGAGCAGTACTTC.

This clonotype was observed once. The chain employs TRBV28 and TRBJ2-7, with 8 bases identical to TRBD2. CDR3 length: 13 amino acids. Losses at the gene ends were 9 bases for V and 3 bases for J; bases not matched to a gene: 7. The V gene's germline CDR1 is MDHEN and CDR2 SYDVKM. Here the CDR3 reads CASSRGRYYEQYF. The CDR3 coding sequence is TGTGCCAGTAGCCGCGGGAGGTACTACGAGCAGTACTTC.

This chain links TRBV19 with TRBJ2-7; the match to TRBD2 covers 8 bases. Trimming took 0 bases from V and 7 from J; bases not matched to a gene: 20. There are 19 residues in the CDR3. The V gene's germline CDR1 is LNHDA and CDR2 SQIVND (reference sequence). CDR3 protein: CASSIDHSGERGGLREQYF. DNA for the CDR3: TGTGCCAGTAGTATAGATCACTCCGGGGAACGGGGGGGCCTTCGTGAGCAGTACTTC.

This clonotype was seen repeatedly, ten times or more. This chain connects TRBV5-4 to TRBJ2-7, with a tentative D call TRBD1 (6 bases). V was clipped by 0 bases and J by 1 base, with 11 bases between them. This CDR3 is 15 amino acids long. Germline V gene lookup returns CDR1 SGHNT and CDR2 YYREEE (reference sequence). CDR3 residues: CASSLVGAPSYEQYF. DNA for the CDR3: TGTGCCAGCAGCTTGGTGGGGGCCCCATCCTACGAGCAGTACTTC.

The chain joins TRBV9 to TRBJ1-6; D is possibly TRBD1 (5 bases). The germline V gene has CDR1 SGDLS and CDR2 YYNGEE. Trimming took 2 bases from V and 8 from J, leaving 14 bases between them. This CDR3 is 15 amino acids long. CDR3 DNA sequence: TGTGCCAGCAGCGTGGAGAGAGACAGAGATTCACCCCTCCACTTT. It is translated as CASSVERDRDSPLHF.